This is a list of T cell receptor beta chains from one sample in a study of human thymus T cells. TCRdb's table, derived via immunoSEQ multiplex PCR, lists solely in-frame clones and lacks some. The repertoire consists of tens of thousands of clones, with 95% occurring once and the leading ten covering around 0.034%. Sequenced input: thymus tissue. Receptor source: a girl in the first two years of life with a congenital heart defect but otherwise immunologically healthy. The CDR3 runs from the conserved cysteine through the conserved F or W. The D gene is left open where the match is weak. For some rows the clone size is stated as once, few or many, or as a class when expanded; others skip it.

>.|TRBJ2-1|.|TRBV7-2
CASSGVRTAPAKQFF
TGTGCCAGCAGCGGGGTTAGGACAGCACCCGCAAAGCAGTTCTTC
>.|TRBJ2-5|.|TRBV9
CASSVAKAGKETQYF
TGTGCCAGCAGCGTAGCCAAGGCAGGGAAAGAGACCCAGTACTTC
>.|TRBJ2-4|.|TRBV11-2
CASSFDPRAGAKNIQYF
TGTGCCAGCAGCTTCGACCCCCGGGCAGGGGCCAAAAACATTCAGTACTTC
>.|TRBJ2-1|.|TRBV19
CASSSRLTPSSYNEQFF
TGTGCCAGTAGTAGCAGACTTACACCGTCCTCCTACAATGAGCAGTTCTTC
>.|TRBJ1-6|.|TRBV7-6
CASSFGAVPSASPLHF
TGTGCCAGCAGCTTTGGGGCAGTCCCCTCCGCTTCACCCCTCCACTTT
>TRBD1|TRBJ2-3|.|TRBV25-1
CASSEFRGKYF
TGTGCCAGCAGTGAATTCAGGGGGAAGTATTTT
>.|TRBJ2-1|.|TRBV5-1
CASSRLGATGSEQFF
TGCGCCAGCAGCCGGCTCGGGGCCACAGGGAGTGAGCAGTTCTTC
>TRBD1|TRBJ2-7|.|TRBV25-1
CASSERLMGQIYEQYF
TGTGCCAGCAGTGAAAGGTTGATGGGACAGATCTACGAGCAGTACTTC
>.|TRBJ2-1|.|TRBV2
CASSNSVNEQFF
TGTGCCAGCAGTAACTCCGTCAATGAGCAGTTCTTC
>.|TRBJ1-1|once|TRBV28
CATTGRTTEAFF
TGTGCCACCACTGGGAGGACCACTGAAGCTTTCTTT
>TRBD2|TRBJ2-7|.|TRBV14
CASSQVPLAATYEQYF
TGTGCCAGCAGCCAAGTTCCGCTAGCGGCAACCTACGAGCAGTACTTC
>TRBD1|TRBJ2-7|.|TRBV5-1
CASTLGQGAVEQYF
TGCGCCAGCACCCTGGGACAGGGGGCGGTCGAGCAGTACTTC
>TRBD1|TRBJ2-6|.|TRBV12-5
CASGLVSSGQAPGANVLTF
TGTGCTAGTGGTTTGGTTAGCTCGGGACAGGCTCCTGGGGCCAACGTCCTGACTTTC
>.|TRBJ2-1|.|TRBV7-2
CASSFFGEQFF
TGTGCCAGCAGCTTTTTCGGTGAGCAGTTCTTC
>TRBD2|TRBJ2-1|.|TRBV28
CASKSGRVNEQFF
TGTGCCAGCAAGAGCGGGAGAGTCAATGAGCAGTTCTTC
>.|TRBJ2-7|.|TRBV28
CASSFAGYEQYF
TGTGCCAGCAGTTTTGCGGGGTACGAGCAGTACTTC
>.|TRBJ2-5|.|TRBV7-2
CASSSGETQYF
TGTGCCAGCAGCTCAGGGGAGACCCAGTACTTC
>TRBD2|TRBJ2-1|.|TRBV27
CASSFGLAGRAFYNEQFF
TGTGCCAGCAGTTTTGGTCTAGCGGGACGGGCCTTCTACAATGAGCAGTTCTTC
>.|TRBJ2-7|.|TRBV28
CASSNGNAYEQYF
TGTGCCAGCAGTAACGGGAACGCCTACGAGCAGTACTTC
>.|TRBJ2-1|.|TRBV27
CASSSSSERGGNEQFF
TGTGCCAGCAGTTCGTCATCGGAGAGAGGGGGCAATGAGCAGTTCTTC
>TRBD1|TRBJ1-2|.|TRBV29-1
CSDLPDRVHGYTF
TGCAGCGACCTCCCCGACAGGGTACATGGCTACACCTTC
>TRBD1|TRBJ2-5|.|TRBV5-1
CASSPGQGAETQYF
TGCGCCAGCAGCCCGGGACAGGGGGCCGAGACCCAGTACTTC
>TRBD2|TRBJ2-3|.|TRBV7-9
CASRPSGTSGRVDTQYF
TGTGCCAGCAGGCCATCCGGGACTAGCGGGAGGGTGGATACGCAGTATTTT
>.|TRBJ1-5|.|TRBV30
CAWSRSELPNYSNQPQHF
TGTGCCTGGAGTAGGTCGGAACTCCCCAACTATAGCAATCAGCCCCAGCATTTT
>TRBD2|TRBJ2-1|.|TRBV30
CAWSVPSTSGSSYNEQFF
TGTGCCTGGAGTGTCCCCTCGACTAGCGGGAGCTCCTACAATGAGCAGTTCTTC
>.|TRBJ1-2|.|TRBV28
CASSLPGGGNYGYTF
TGTGCCAGCAGTTTACCGGGAGGAGGCAACTATGGCTACACCTTC
>.|TRBJ1-1|few|TRBV6-5
CASSFTDRSNTEAFF
TGTGCCAGCAGTTTTACAGACAGGTCGAACACTGAAGCTTTCTTT
>.|TRBJ1-5|.|TRBV19
CASSINPGQPQHF
TGTGCCAGTAGTATCAACCCAGGTCAGCCCCAGCATTTT
>TRBD1|TRBJ1-2|.|TRBV7-2
CASSLGDRRNYGYTF
TGTGCCAGCAGCTTAGGGGACAGGAGGAACTATGGCTACACCTTC
>.|TRBJ1-2|once|TRBV28
CASSSGTMSLTGNYGYTF
TGTGCCAGCAGTTCCGGAACAATGAGCTTAACAGGGAACTATGGCTACACCTTC
>TRBD1|TRBJ1-1|.|TRBV27
CASSSHLLHDRGGTEAFF
TGTGCCAGCAGTTCACACCTACTTCACGACAGGGGGGGGACTGAAGCTTTCTTT
>.|TRBJ1-5|.|TRBV19
CASKLLLKGGPGIRNQPQHF
TGTGCCAGTAAGCTACTCTTGAAAGGCGGGCCGGGTATTCGCAATCAGCCCCAGCATTTT
>TRBD2|TRBJ2-5|.|TRBV7-6
CASSLGPPGLAGGKTQYF
TGTGCCAGCAGCTTAGGCCCACCGGGACTAGCGGGAGGGAAGACCCAGTACTTC
>TRBD2|TRBJ2-3|.|TRBV13
CASSLRRSAAGGLEGTDTQYF
TGTGCCAGCAGCTTACGGCGGTCAGCGGCGGGAGGACTGGAAGGCACAGATACGCAGTATTTT
>.|TRBJ2-7|.|TRBV6-5
CASSPFAVSSYEQYF
TGTGCCAGCAGTCCCTTCGCGGTCAGCTCCTACGAGCAGTACTTC
>.|TRBJ2-7|.|TRBV10-3
CAISPGQGRYYEQYF
TGTGCCATCAGCCCTGGCCAGGGCCGATACTACGAGCAGTACTTC
>.|TRBJ1-3|.|TRBV6-6
CASFREKTSGNTIYF
TGTGCCAGCTTCAGGGAAAAGACTTCTGGAAACACCATATATTTT
>TRBD1|TRBJ1-2|.|TRBV7-9
CASSPRTGAINYGYTF
TGTGCCAGCAGCCCCCGGACAGGGGCGATTAACTATGGCTACACCTTC
>.|TRBJ1-3|.|TRBV4-3
CASSQGATKDSGNTIYF
TGCGCCAGCAGCCAAGGGGCGACGAAAGACTCTGGAAACACCATATATTTT
>TRBD1|TRBJ1-5|.|TRBV6-6
CASSKQTGGPNQPQHF
TGTGCCAGCAGCAAGCAGACAGGGGGCCCCAATCAGCCCCAGCATTTT
>.|TRBJ2-5|.|TRBV19
CASSIRGGLEETQYF
TGTGCCAGTAGTATAAGGGGGGGTCTGGAAGAGACCCAGTACTTC
>TRBD1|TRBJ1-1|few|TRBV30
CAWSEPPGGPNTEAFF
TGTGCCTGGAGTGAGCCTCCAGGGGGCCCGAACACTGAAGCTTTCTTT
>.|TRBJ2-7|.|TRBV6-1
CASTVAGTSYEQYF
TGTGCCAGCACGGTTGCAGGGACCTCCTACGAGCAGTACTTC
>TRBD1|TRBJ1-1|.|TRBV5-4
CASSLKTGRRDTEAFF
TGTGCCAGCAGCTTAAAGACAGGGAGGCGTGACACTGAAGCTTTCTTT
>.|TRBJ1-2|.|TRBV11-2
CASSSVPGLGYTF
TGTGCCAGCAGCTCGGTGCCAGGGCTTGGCTACACCTTC
>TRBD2|TRBJ2-7|.|TRBV18
CASSPTSDSSYEQYF
TGTGCCAGCTCACCAACTAGCGATTCCTCCTACGAGCAGTACTTC
>.|TRBJ2-4|.|TRBV14
CASSQGTRAQNIQYF
TGTGCCAGCAGCCAAGGAACCAGGGCACAAAACATTCAGTACTTC
>TRBD1|TRBJ1-2|.|TRBV28
CASSLSEQGRGGNYGYTF
TGTGCCAGCAGTTTATCTGAACAGGGGCGAGGGGGGAACTATGGCTACACCTTC
>.|TRBJ1-2|.|TRBV4-2
CASSQEGGQGCISGYTF
TGTGCCAGCAGCCAAGAGGGGGGGCAGGGGTGTATTAGTGGCTACACCTTC
>.|TRBJ2-7|once|TRBV28
CASSFDPQGYEQYF
TGTGCCAGCAGTTTTGACCCCCAAGGATACGAGCAGTACTTC
>TRBD2|TRBJ2-3|.|TRBV18
CASSPPLAGSRTDTQYF
TGTGCCAGCTCACCACCCCTAGCGGGGTCGAGGACAGATACGCAGTATTTT
>TRBD1|TRBJ1-4|few|TRBV19
CASSISSPRTGPEKLFF
TGTGCCAGTAGTATCTCATCCCCCCGGACAGGGCCTGAAAAACTGTTTTTT
>TRBD1|TRBJ2-3|.|TRBV9
CASSVSRGPILESDTQYF
TGTGCCAGCAGCGTATCCAGGGGGCCGATCTTAGAGTCAGATACGCAGTATTTT
>.|TRBJ1-5|.|TRBV4-3
CASSQDRGQPQHF
TGCGCCAGCAGCCAAGATAGAGGACAGCCCCAGCATTTT
>TRBD1|TRBJ1-2|once|TRBV5-1
CASGMSPDRASYGYTF
TGCGCCAGCGGCATGTCACCCGACAGGGCCAGCTATGGCTACACCTTC
>.|TRBJ2-7|few|TRBV7-2
CASSLGTASYEQYF
TGTGCCAGCAGCCTAGGGACGGCCTCCTACGAGCAGTACTTC
>.|TRBJ2-7|few|TRBV10-3
CAISGGVAYEQYF
TGTGCCATCAGTGGGGGGGTAGCCTACGAGCAGTACTTC
>.|TRBJ2-2|.|TRBV5-4
CASSPHGEENTGELFF
TGTGCCAGCAGCCCCCACGGAGAAGAGAACACCGGGGAGCTGTTTTTT
>.|TRBJ1-4|.|TRBV4-2
CASSPGPHATNEKLFF
TGTGCCAGCAGCCCGGGACCCCATGCAACTAATGAAAAACTGTTTTTT
>TRBD1|TRBJ2-7|.|TRBV7-9
CASSLGPGQGRNEQYF
TGTGCCAGCAGCTTAGGCCCGGGACAGGGAAGGAACGAGCAGTACTTC